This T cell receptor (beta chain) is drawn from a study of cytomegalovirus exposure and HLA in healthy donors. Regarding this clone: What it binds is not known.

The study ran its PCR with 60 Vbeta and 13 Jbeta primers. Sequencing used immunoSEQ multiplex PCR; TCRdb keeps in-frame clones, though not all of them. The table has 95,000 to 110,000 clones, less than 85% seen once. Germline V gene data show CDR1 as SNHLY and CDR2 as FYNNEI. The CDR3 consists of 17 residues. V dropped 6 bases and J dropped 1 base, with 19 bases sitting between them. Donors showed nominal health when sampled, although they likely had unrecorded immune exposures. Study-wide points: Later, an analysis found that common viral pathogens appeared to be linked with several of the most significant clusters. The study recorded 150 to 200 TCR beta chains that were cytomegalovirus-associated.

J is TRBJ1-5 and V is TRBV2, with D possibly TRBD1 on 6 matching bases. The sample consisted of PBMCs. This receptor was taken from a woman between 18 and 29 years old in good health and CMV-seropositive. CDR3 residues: CASSKGGAGGSNQPQHF. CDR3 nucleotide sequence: TGTGCCAGCAGCAAGGGGGGGGCCGGAGGGAGCAATCAGCCCCAGCATTTT.